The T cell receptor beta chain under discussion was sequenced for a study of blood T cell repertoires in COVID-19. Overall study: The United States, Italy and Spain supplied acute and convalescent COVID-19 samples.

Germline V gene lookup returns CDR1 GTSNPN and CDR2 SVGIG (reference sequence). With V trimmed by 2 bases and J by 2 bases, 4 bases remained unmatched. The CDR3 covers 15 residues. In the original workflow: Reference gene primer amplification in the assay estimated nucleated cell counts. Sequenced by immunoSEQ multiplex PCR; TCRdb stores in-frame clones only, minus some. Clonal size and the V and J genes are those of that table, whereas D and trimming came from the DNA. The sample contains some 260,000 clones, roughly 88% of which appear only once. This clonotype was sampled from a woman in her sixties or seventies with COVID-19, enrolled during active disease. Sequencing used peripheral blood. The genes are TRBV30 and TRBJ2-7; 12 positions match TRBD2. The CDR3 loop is CAWSQLAGGAYEQYF. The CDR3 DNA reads TGTGCCTGGAGTCAACTAGCGGGAGGAGCCTACGAGCAGTACTTC.